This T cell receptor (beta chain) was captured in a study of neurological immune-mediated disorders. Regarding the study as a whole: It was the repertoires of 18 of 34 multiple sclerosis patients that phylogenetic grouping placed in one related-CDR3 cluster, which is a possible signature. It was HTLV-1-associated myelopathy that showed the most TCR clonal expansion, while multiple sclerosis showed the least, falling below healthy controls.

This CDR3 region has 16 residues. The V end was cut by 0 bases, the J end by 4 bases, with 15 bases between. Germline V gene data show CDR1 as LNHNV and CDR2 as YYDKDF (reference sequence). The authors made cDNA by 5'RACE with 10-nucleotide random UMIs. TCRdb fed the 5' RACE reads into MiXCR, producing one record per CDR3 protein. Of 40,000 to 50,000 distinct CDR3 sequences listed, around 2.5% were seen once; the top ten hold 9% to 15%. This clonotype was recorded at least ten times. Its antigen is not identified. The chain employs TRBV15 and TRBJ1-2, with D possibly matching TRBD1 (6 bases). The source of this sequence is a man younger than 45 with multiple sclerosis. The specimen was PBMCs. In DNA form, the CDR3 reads TGTGCCACCAGCAGAGATCCGAGTCTGACAGGCTATGGCTACACCTTC. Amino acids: CATSRDPSLTGYGYTF.